A selection of T cell receptor beta chains follows, all from one sample in a study of shared clonotypes between healthy human individuals. The repertoire was sequenced with immunoSEQ multiplex PCR; TCRdb's copy has only in-frame clones and lacks some. The sample holds 150,000 to 200,000 clones, over 80% seen once. Material for sequencing was naive CD4+ T cells sorted from blood. These receptor sequences come from a woman between 25 and 40 years old in good health. CDR3s include the opening cysteine and the closing phenylalanine or tryptophan. D genes are given only for firm matches. Not every row has a clone size; where given, it reads once, few, many or a size class.

CDR3aa	CDR3nt	j_gene	v_gene	abundance	d_gene
CASSQDVSWSTGELFF	TGCGCCAGCAGCCAAGATGTTAGCTGGAGCACCGGGGAGCTGTTTTTT	TRBJ2-2	TRBV4-1	.	.
CASKEEGGASGYYEQYF	TGTGCCAGCAAGGAGGAGGGTGGGGCTAGCGGCTACTACGAGCAGTACTTC	TRBJ2-7	TRBV28	.	TRBD2
CASSSGLAGGKSSYNEQFF	TGTGCCAGCAGCTCGGGACTAGCGGGAGGCAAGAGCTCCTACAATGAGCAGTTCTTC	TRBJ2-1	TRBV5-4	.	TRBD2
CARNLNQPQHF	TGTGCCAGAAATTTAAATCAGCCCCAGCATTTT	TRBJ1-5	TRBV5-3	once	.
CASSIWKSSYNEQFF	TGTGCCAGTAGTATTTGGAAGAGCTCCTACAATGAGCAGTTCTTC	TRBJ2-1	TRBV19	.	.
CATSKAVTYEQYF	TGTGCCACCAGCAAAGCGGTTACCTACGAGCAGTACTTC	TRBJ2-7	TRBV15	.	.
CASSFQEPGGTQYF	TGTGCCAGCAGTTTTCAGGAACCCGGGGGCACCCAGTACTTC	TRBJ2-5	TRBV28	.	.
CASSLTGREQYF	TGTGCCAGCAGTTTGACTGGTCGCGAGCAGTACTTC	TRBJ2-7	TRBV28	.	.
CASSLSDRTLYGYTF	TGTGCCAGCAGTTTGTCGGACAGAACCCTCTATGGCTACACCTTC	TRBJ1-2	TRBV28	once	.
CAISEGVWGGYEQYF	TGTGCCATCAGTGAGGGAGTTTGGGGGGGCTACGAGCAGTACTTC	TRBJ2-7	TRBV10-3	once	TRBD2
CATSRDGQSYEQYF	TGTGCCACCAGCAGAGATGGCCAGTCTTACGAGCAGTACTTC	TRBJ2-7	TRBV15	.	.
CASSRQGRFGEKLFF	TGTGCCAGCAGTAGACAGGGGCGGTTCGGTGAAAAACTGTTTTTT	TRBJ1-4	TRBV27	.	TRBD1
CASSLRTGGYQPQHF	TGTGCCAGCAGCCTAAGGACAGGCGGATATCAGCCCCAGCATTTT	TRBJ1-5	TRBV11-3	.	TRBD1
CASSFGTYTGELFF	TGTGCCAGCAGTTTCGGGACTTACACCGGGGAGCTGTTTTTT	TRBJ2-2	TRBV28	.	.
CASSLDQGRGYGYTF	TGTGCCAGCAGTCTTGACCAGGGGAGGGGCTATGGCTACACCTTC	TRBJ1-2	TRBV28	.	.
CASSQSYEQYF	TGTGCCAGCAGCCAATCCTACGAGCAGTACTTC	TRBJ2-7	TRBV14	once	.
CATSRQGTYEQYF	TGTGCCACCAGCAGACAGGGTACCTACGAGCAGTACTTC	TRBJ2-7	TRBV15	.	.
CASRRDRLTEAFF	TGTGCCAGCAGAAGGGACAGGCTCACTGAAGCTTTCTTT	TRBJ1-1	TRBV7-3	.	TRBD1
CASRPLTPYRQPQHF	TGTGCCAGCAGACCGCTTACACCTTACCGTCAGCCCCAGCATTTT	TRBJ1-5	TRBV28	.	.
CATRTGGLDYGYTF	TGCGCCACCCGGACAGGGGGATTGGACTATGGCTACACCTTC	TRBJ1-2	TRBV5-1	.	TRBD1